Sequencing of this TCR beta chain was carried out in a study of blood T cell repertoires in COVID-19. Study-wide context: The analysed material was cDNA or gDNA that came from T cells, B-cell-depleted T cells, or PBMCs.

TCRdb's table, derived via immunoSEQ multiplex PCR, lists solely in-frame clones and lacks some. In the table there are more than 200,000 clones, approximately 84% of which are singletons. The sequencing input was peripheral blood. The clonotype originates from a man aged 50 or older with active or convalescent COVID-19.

The CDR3 DNA is TGCGCCAGCAGTGAAACCAGGGTTGGTATGGAGCAGTTCTTC. It codes for CASSETRVGMEQFF. The gene calls are TRBV10-1 and TRBJ2-1; perhaps TRBD1 as D (5 bases). CDR3 size: 14 residues. CDR1 is WNHNN, CDR2 SYGVQD, per germline (reference sequence). Trimming took off 3 bases at V and 10 bases at J, with 16 bases between the two ends.